The next 3 T cell receptor beta chains were all read from a single sample in a study of technical replicates of blood from several donors (dated by TCRdb to the late 2010s). The library was produced with the immunoSEQ multiplex PCR assay. The immuneACCESS repertoire file appears here via TCRdb, limited to in-frame rearrangements. These files lack a portion of the clones; in checked studies, under half of the deficit traces to unresolved V genes, and the cause of the others is not known. The table for this sample lists under 85,000 clones; 70% to 90% of them were counted only once. The biggest ten clones account for approximately 5.4% of the sample. Sequencing input: PBMCs. The receptors were sampled from a human donor in good health. Some clones in this sample may be carry-over from other donors' samples.

The gene calls are TRBV6-6 and TRBJ2-1; 10 bases match TRBD2. Germline-derived CDR1 and CDR2 are MNHNY and SVGAGI (reference sequence). This CDR3 is built from 16 residues. J was trimmed by 2 bases and V by 6 bases; bases with no gene match: 7. The CDR3 DNA reads TGTGCCAGCAGGGATAGAGCGGGAGGGACCTACAATGAGCAGTTCTTC. Its protein is CASRDRAGGTYNEQFF.

This chain links TRBV21-1 with TRBJ1-5; the table assigns TRBD1, which was not confirmed against the DNA. TRBV21-1 is noted as a pseudogene. The CDR3 is 12 amino acids. The CDR3 reads CATITGNQPQHF. CDR3 nucleotides: TGTGCCACCATTACAGGGAATCAGCCCCAGCATTTT.

V is TRBV6-5 and J is TRBJ1-2; TRBD1 aligns across 7 bases. CDR3 length: 15 amino acids. V lost 3 bases and J lost 2; bases outside the gene matches: 6. Per the germline V gene, CDR1 is MNHEY and CDR2 is SVGAGI. The CDR3 loop reads CASSYDTGANYGYTF. The CDR3 DNA sequence: TGTGCCAGCAGTTATGATACAGGGGCGAACTATGGCTACACCTTC.